Here is one T cell receptor beta chain with its context. This entry comes from a study of blood T cell repertoires in COVID-19. On the study more broadly: Acute and convalescent COVID-19 specimens originated in the United States, Italy and Spain. The analysed material was cDNA or gDNA that came from T cells, B-cell-depleted T cells, or PBMCs.

The CDR3 spans 15 residues. The V gene's germline CDR1 is LGHNA and CDR2 YNFKEQ. V lost 4 bases and J 2 bases, leaving 15 bases between the germline ends. Original analysis: Nucleated cell counts were estimated from reference gene primer amplification. The data were produced by immunoSEQ multiplex PCR, yet TCRdb's version contains in-frame clones alone and is incomplete. D and trimming come from the DNA, and the V and J calls and clone size come from that table. Of tens of thousands of clones listed, nearly 95% were seen once; the top ten hold more than 4%. The sample was peripheral blood. The rearrangement uses TRBV4-2 and TRBJ2-7, with TRBD2 as a possible D gene (7 bases). The clonotype comes from a human donor with active COVID-19. The donor label of this sample is uncertain. The CDR3 protein is CASSPRGGATYEQYF. CDR3 nucleotides: TGTGCCAGCAGCCCCCGAGGGGGGGCCACCTACGAGCAGTACTTC.